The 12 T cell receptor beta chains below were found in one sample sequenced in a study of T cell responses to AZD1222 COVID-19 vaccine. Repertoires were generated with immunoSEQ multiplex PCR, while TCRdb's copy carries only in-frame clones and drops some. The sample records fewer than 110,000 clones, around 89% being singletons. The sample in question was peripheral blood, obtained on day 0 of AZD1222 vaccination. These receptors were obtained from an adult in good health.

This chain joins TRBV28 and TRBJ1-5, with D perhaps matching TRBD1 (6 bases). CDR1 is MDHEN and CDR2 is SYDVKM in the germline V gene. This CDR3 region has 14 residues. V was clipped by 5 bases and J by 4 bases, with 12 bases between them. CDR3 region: CASSPRQVNQPQHF. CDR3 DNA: TGTGCCAGCAGTCCCAGACAGGTAAATCAGCCCCAGCATTTT.

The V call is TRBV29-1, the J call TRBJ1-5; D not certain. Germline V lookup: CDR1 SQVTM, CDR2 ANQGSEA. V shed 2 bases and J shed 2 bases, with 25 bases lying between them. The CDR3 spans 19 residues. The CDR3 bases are TGCAGCGTTGAACCCTTAGGGAAGGGTATAGGTCACGGCAATCAGCCCCAGCATTTT. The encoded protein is CSVEPLGKGIGHGNQPQHF.

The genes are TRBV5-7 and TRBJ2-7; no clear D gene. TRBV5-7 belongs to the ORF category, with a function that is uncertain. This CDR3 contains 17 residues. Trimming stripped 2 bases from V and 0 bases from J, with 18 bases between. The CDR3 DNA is TGTGCCAGCAGCTTTTATCGGGCCCAGGTAGGCTCCTACGAGCAGTACTTC. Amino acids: CASSFYRAQVGSYEQYF.

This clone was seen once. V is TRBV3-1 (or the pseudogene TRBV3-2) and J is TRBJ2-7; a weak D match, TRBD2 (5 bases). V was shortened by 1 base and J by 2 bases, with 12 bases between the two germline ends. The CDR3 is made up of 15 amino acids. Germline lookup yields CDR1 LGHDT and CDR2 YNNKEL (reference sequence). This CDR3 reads CASSQVASRAYEQYF. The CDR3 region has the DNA TGTGCCAGCAGCCAAGTAGCTAGCCGAGCCTACGAGCAGTACTTC.

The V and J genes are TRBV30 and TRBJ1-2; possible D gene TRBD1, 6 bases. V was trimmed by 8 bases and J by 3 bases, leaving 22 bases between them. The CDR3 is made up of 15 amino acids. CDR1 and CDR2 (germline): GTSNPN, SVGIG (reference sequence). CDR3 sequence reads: CAHRPAGAKDYGYTF. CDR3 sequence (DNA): TGTGCCCACAGACCGGCGGGGGCGAAAGACTATGGCTACACCTTC.

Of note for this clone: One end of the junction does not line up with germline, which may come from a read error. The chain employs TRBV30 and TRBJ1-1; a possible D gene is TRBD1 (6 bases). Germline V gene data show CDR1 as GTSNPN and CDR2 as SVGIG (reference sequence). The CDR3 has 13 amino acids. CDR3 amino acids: CAGELQGNAEAFF. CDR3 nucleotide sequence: TGTGCCGGGGAGTTGCAGGGGAACGCTGAAGCTTTCTTT.

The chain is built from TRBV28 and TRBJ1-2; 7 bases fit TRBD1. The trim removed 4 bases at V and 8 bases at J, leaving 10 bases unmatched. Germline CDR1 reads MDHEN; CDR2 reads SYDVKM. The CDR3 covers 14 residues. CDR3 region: CASSYLEQGSGYTF. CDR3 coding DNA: TGTGCCAGCAGTTACCTTGAACAGGGGTCCGGCTACACCTTC.

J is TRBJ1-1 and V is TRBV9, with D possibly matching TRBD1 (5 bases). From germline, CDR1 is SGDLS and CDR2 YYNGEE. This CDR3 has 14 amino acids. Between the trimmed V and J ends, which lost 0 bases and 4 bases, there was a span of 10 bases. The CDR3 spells CASSVVTGPTEAFF. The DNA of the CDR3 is TGTGCCAGCAGCGTAGTAACGGGACCCACTGAAGCTTTCTTT.

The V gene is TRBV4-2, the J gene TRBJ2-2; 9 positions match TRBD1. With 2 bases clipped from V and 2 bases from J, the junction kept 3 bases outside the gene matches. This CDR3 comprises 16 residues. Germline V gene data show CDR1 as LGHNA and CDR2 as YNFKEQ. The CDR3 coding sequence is TGTGCCAGCAGCCAACGACAGGGGGTAAACACCGGGGAGCTGTTTTTT. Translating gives CASSQRQGVNTGELFF.

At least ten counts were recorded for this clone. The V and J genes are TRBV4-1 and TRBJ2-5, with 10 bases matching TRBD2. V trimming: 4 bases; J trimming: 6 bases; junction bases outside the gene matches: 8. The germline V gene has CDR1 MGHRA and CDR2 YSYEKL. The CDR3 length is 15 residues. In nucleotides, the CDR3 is TGCGCCAGCAGCCTTACGACTAGCGGGCAAAAGACCCAGTACTTC. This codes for CASSLTTSGQKTQYF.

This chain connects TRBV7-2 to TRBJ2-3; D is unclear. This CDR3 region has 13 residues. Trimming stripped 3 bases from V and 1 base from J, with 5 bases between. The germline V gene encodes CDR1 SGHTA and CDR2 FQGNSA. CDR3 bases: TGTGCCAGCAGCTTTAAGGGCACAGATACGCAGTATTTT. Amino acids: CASSFKGTDTQYF. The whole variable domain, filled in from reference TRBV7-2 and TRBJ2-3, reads GAGVSQSPSNKVTEKGKDVELRCDPISGHTALYWYRQSLGQGLEFLIYFQGNSAPDKSGLPSDRFSAERTGGSVSTLTIQRTQQEDSAVYLCASSFKGTDTQYFGPGTRLTVL.

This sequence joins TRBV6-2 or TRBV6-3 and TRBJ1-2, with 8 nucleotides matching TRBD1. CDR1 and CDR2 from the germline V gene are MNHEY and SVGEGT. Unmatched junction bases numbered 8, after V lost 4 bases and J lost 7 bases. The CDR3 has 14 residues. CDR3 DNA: TGTGCCAGCAGTTCCTGGACAGGGAAATTTGGCTACACCTTC. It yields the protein CASSSWTGKFGYTF.